The clone carrying this TCR beta chain was detected a few times. Its antigen remains unknown. The data were taken from a study of cytomegalovirus exposure and HLA in healthy donors. Overall study findings and caveats: In vitro assays verified that a few CMV-associated chains recognized CMV antigens specifically. 150 or so TCR beta chains were listed as cytomegalovirus-associated.

V lost 8 bases and J 8 bases, leaving 13 bases between the germline ends. Germline CDR1 reads SGHTA; CDR2 reads FQGNSA. This CDR3 is built from 13 residues. Sequencing was performed with immunoSEQ multiplex PCR; in TCRdb, only in-frame clones are kept and a portion is missing. Of 300,000 to 400,000 clones listed, approximately 91% are singletons. The specimen sequenced was PBMCs. The chain uses TRBV7-2 and TRBJ1-6; the D gene is possibly TRBD1 (6 bases). The sequence derives from a man aged 25 to 45 in good health and CMV-seronegative. The CDR3 coding sequence is TGTGCCAGCCTCAGGGGCAAGGATTCACCCCTCCACTTT. This gives the protein CASLRGKDSPLHF.